This T cell receptor beta chain was obtained from a study of cytomegalovirus exposure and HLA in healthy donors. Study-wide results and caveats: TCR beta chains associated with HLA were, in a later analysis, more clonally expanded than equally common others. It was reportedly the case that the classifier diagnosed cytomegalovirus status with high specificity and sensitivity.

CDR1 is SEHNR and CDR2 is FQNEAQ in the germline V gene (reference sequence). This CDR3 is built from 14 residues. PCR employed 60 Vbeta and 13 Jbeta primers. Clones were read by immunoSEQ multiplex PCR, and TCRdb kept only the in-frame ones, dropping some. The sample holds 95,000 to 130,000 clones; about 76% are singletons and the top ten take roughly 3.9%. With respect to this clone: The antigen is undetermined. The junction shows a germline mismatch at one end, possibly a read error.

This rearrangement joins TRBV7-9 to TRBJ2-7, with 8 bases aligning to TRBD2. The sequence derives from a woman aged 25-40 years in good health and CMV-seronegative. The source material was PBMCs. The CDR3 protein is CSSSLAGLSYEQYF. For the CDR3, the DNA is TGTTCCAGCAGCTTAGCGGGGCTCTCCTACGAGCAGTACTTC.